A selection of T cell receptor beta chains follows, all from one sample in a study of T cell changes during pregnancy in multiple sclerosis. Repertoires were generated with immunoSEQ multiplex PCR, while TCRdb's copy carries only in-frame clones and drops some. The sample contains 70,000 to 75,000 clones, 80% to 95% of which appear only once. This specimen was peripheral blood, taken in the second trimester of pregnancy. The receptors were sampled from a female donor with multiple sclerosis, enrolled in a pregnancy study. The CDR3 runs from the conserved cysteine through the conserved F or W. The D gene is left open where the match is weak. Some rows mark clone size as missing; the rest say once, few, many or name a class of expanded clone.

abundance,v_gene,j_gene,d_gene,CDR3nt,CDR3aa
-,TRBV10-3,TRBJ1-1,-,TGTGCCATCAGTAAACAGGGATCGGGGAACACTGAAGCTTTCTTT,CAISKQGSGNTEAFF
-,TRBV4-2,TRBJ2-3,-,TGTGCCAGCAGCCAAGATTTGGGCGCGATCCCATTCTCCACAGATACGCAGTATTTT,CASSQDLGAIPFSTDTQYF
medium-sized,TRBV6-5,TRBJ1-6,TRBD1,TGTGCCAGCAGTTACGGGGACAGCCCCACACCCCTCCACTTT,CASSYGDSPTPLHF
-,TRBV7-3,TRBJ1-6,-,TGTGCCAGCAGCTTAGATTCCGCAGGGGTTAATTCACCCCTCCACTTT,CASSLDSAGVNSPLHF
-,TRBV16,TRBJ2-7,TRBD2,TGTGCCAGCAGCCAATCGGAAGCGGGAGTAGGGTACGAGCAGTACTTC,CASSQSEAGVGYEQYF
-,TRBV27,TRBJ2-3,TRBD1,TGTGCCAGCAGTTTCCCGACAGGGGGCACAGATACGCAGTATTTT,CASSFPTGGTDTQYF
-,TRBV9,TRBJ1-3,TRBD1,TGTGCCAGCAGCCTACAGACAGGGGTCGGAAACACCATATATTTT,CASSLQTGVGNTIYF
-,TRBV27,TRBJ1-4,-,TGTGCCAGCAGTTCTAGACAGAAGATTAATGAAAAACTGTTTTTT,CASSSRQKINEKLFF
-,TRBV28,TRBJ1-5,TRBD1,TGTGCCAGCAGGACCCAGACAGGGGCCCGGCATTTT,CASRTQTGARHF
once,TRBV28,TRBJ2-3,-,TGTGCCAGCAGTCCCCTTGGTGGAGCGGACACAGATACGCAGTATTTT,CASSPLGGADTDTQYF
-,TRBV6-4,TRBJ2-1,-,TGTGCCAGCAGTGACGAGGCGGGACCGTACAATGAGCAGTTCTTC,CASSDEAGPYNEQFF
-,TRBV7-9,TRBJ1-1,-,TGTGCCAGCAGCTTATTTCAGGGGTCTGAAGCTTTCTTT,CASSLFQGSEAFF
-,TRBV7-8,TRBJ2-1,TRBD2,TGTGCCAGCAGCCCTAGGGGGACTAGCGGGGGGGCCGTGGATGAGCAGTTCTTC,CASSPRGTSGGAVDEQFF
-,TRBV18,TRBJ2-1,-,TGTGCCAGCTCACCCTTGGGGCCATCAGGAGGGAATGAGCAGTTCTTC,CASSPLGPSGGNEQFF
-,TRBV11-3,TRBJ1-6,-,TGTGCCAGCAGCTTAGCCCTGTCGGCGGCACCCCTCCACTTT,CASSLALSAAPLHF
-,TRBV27,TRBJ2-3,-,TGTGCCAGCAGTCCCCGACTGGAGGGTGATACGCAGTATTTT,CASSPRLEGDTQYF
-,TRBV28,TRBJ2-3,-,TGTGCCAGCAGTGCGGGACCGCTCCAGGCTACGCAGTATTTT,CASSAGPLQATQYF
-,TRBV18,TRBJ2-5,-,TGTGCCAGCTCACCTCTTAGACTAGTTGCGGAGACCCAGTACTTC,CASSPLRLVAETQYF
-,TRBV4-3,TRBJ2-7,TRBD2,TGCGCCAGCAGCCTTTTGGCGGACGGGGGGGCCTCCGAGCAGTACTTC,CASSLLADGGASEQYF
-,TRBV11-2,TRBJ2-5,-,TGTGCCAGCAGCTCTAGAAGGCAGACCCAGTACTTC,CASSSRRQTQYF
once,TRBV28,TRBJ2-7,-,TGTGCCAGCAGTTTACAACGGATTCCTAGAAACGAGCAGTACTTC,CASSLQRIPRNEQYF
-,TRBV18,TRBJ2-3,TRBD1,TGTGCCAGCTCACGGGACAGGGGAGACACAGATACGCAGTATTTT,CASSRDRGDTDTQYF
once,TRBV19,TRBJ1-1,-,TGTGCCAGTAGACTTTCCGGGAACACTGAAGCTTTCTTT,CASRLSGNTEAFF
-,TRBV11-3,TRBJ2-7,-,TGTGCCAGCAGCTTAAGTTTCCCGGGGGGCTACTACGAGCAGTACTTC,CASSLSFPGGYYEQYF
-,TRBV9,TRBJ2-3,TRBD2,TGTGCCAGCAGCGTTGAGGGAGGGCTAGTTGAGCAGCAGTATTTT,CASSVEGGLVEQQYF
-,TRBV13,TRBJ2-3,TRBD2,TGTGCCAGCAGCTCGGGACTAGCGGGGGGAACTAGCACAGATACGCAGTATTTT,CASSSGLAGGTSTDTQYF
-,TRBV18,TRBJ1-1,-,TGTGCCAGCTCACCACAGGGGCGGACTGAAGCTTTCTTT,CASSPQGRTEAFF
-,TRBV11-1,TRBJ2-3,-,TGTGCCAGCAGCCCTGGACAGTCCCCCCGCGGCACAGATACGCAGTATTTT,CASSPGQSPRGTDTQYF
-,TRBV9,TRBJ1-2,-,TGTGCCAGCAGCGTCTCAGGGAACTATGGCTACACCTTC,CASSVSGNYGYTF